The rows below give T cell receptor beta chains drawn from one sample of a study of CXCR3-negative and CXCR3-positive naive CD8 T cells. Reanalyzing the 5' RACE reads, TCRdb keeps one entry per CDR3 protein, without DNA. This sample contains more than 80,000 distinct CDR3 sequences. Sequencing was done on a sample of naive CXCR3+ CD8+ T cells from blood. These receptors originate from a human donor in good health. Some clones in this sample may be carry-over from other donors' samples. Each CDR3 is given with its conserved first and last residue. The order of the fields is V gene, CDR3 length, J gene, CDR3 protein.

TRBV5-1	15	TRBJ2-5	CASSSLNVRGETQYF
TRBV21-1	18	TRBJ2-7	CASSPGTGGKEDYYEQYF
TRBV6-5	15	TRBJ1-4	CASSHVSSTNEKLFF
TRBV7-9	14	TRBJ1-1	CASSPTTGSSEAFF
TRBV15	13	TRBJ2-2	CATSSTGTGELFF
TRBV20-1	17	TRBJ1-1	CSARNPYGGRRDSEAFF
TRBV29-1	15	TRBJ1-2	CSVPADRAPNYGYTF
TRBV5-1	15	TRBJ1-5	CASSMDGGSNQPQHF
TRBV20-1	13	TRBJ2-3	CSARLQGADTQYF
TRBV7-6	16	TRBJ2-7	CASSSRPGQGGDEQYF
TRBV20-1	13	TRBJ1-2	CSARDLIPGGYTF
TRBV20-1	14	TRBJ2-1	CSARGVGQMNEQFF
TRBV7-3	16	TRBJ1-1	CASSLTRETGNTEAFF
TRBV29-1	15	TRBJ1-2	CSVEDLTRGPDGYTF
TRBV5-4	14	TRBJ2-1	CASTPGPGYNEQFF
TRBV10-2	13	TRBJ2-7	CASSNRDPYEQYF
TRBV12-3/TRBV12-4	20	TRBJ2-7	CASSGPGQTGTSGSPYEQYF
TRBV25-1	12	TRBJ2-7	CASSEGKGRQYF
TRBV5-1	15	TRBJ1-2	CASSLEQEPNYGYTF
TRBV9	15	TRBJ1-6	CASSAWTGGDSPLHF
TRBV27	15	TRBJ1-2	CASSMGQGANYGYTF
TRBV6-1	17	TRBJ2-3	CASSELLLDRSTDTQYF
TRBV21-1	12	TRBJ1-1	CASREAGTEAFF
TRBV28	16	TRBJ2-1	CASSPPAGSSYNEQFF
TRBV7-8	18	TRBJ1-5	CASSLGARQGGSNQPQHF
TRBV29-1	16	TRBJ2-3	CSVEDRGRGRTDTQYF
TRBV2	16	TRBJ1-6	CASSEAGLVYNSPLHF
TRBV5-5	15	TRBJ2-5	CASSLWAGGLETQYF
TRBV6-6	14	TRBJ2-3	CASSYPSGPDTQYF
TRBV7-9	15	TRBJ2-1	CASSATSGSWNEQFF
TRBV28	13	TRBJ1-2	CASSLLPTYGYTF
TRBV6-5	16	TRBJ2-2	CASRVTGGRTTGELFF
TRBV24-1	18	TRBJ2-2	CATSDWVSGSSGTGELFF
TRBV28	14	TRBJ2-7	CASTRGQSSYEQYF
TRBV5-5	13	TRBJ2-7	CASSLTGAYEQYF
TRBV5-1	15	TRBJ2-7	CASSLAVDSEYEQYF
TRBV28	15	TRBJ2-5	CASSHNLGTQETQYF
TRBV29-1	18	TRBJ2-6	CSVEDRRTGDYGANVLTF
TRBV18	13	TRBJ1-2	CASSPAAEYGYTF
TRBV13	16	TRBJ1-4	CASSSLAGQGNEKLFF
TRBV7-8	13	TRBJ2-3	CASSLLSTDTQYF
TRBV5-5	16	TRBJ2-2	CASSLGQGQLAGELFF
TRBV6-5	13	TRBJ1-2	CASRTDRNYGYTF
TRBV24-1	16	TRBJ1-5	CATSDGTGQYHQPQHF
TRBV27	15	TRBJ2-5	CASSYTSGDQETQYF
TRBV7-9	14	TRBJ2-7	CASSLGLAGGEQYF
TRBV4-1	14	TRBJ1-1	CASSPRTGNTEAFF
TRBV9	14	TRBJ1-6	CASSVAGENSPLHF
TRBV4-1	13	TRBJ2-1	CASSQEWDNEQFF
TRBV28	14	TRBJ2-7	CASSLDSAGYEQYF
TRBV5-1	15	TRBJ2-2	CASSWTSGETGELFF
TRBV6-6	14	TRBJ2-2	CASSYSKGTGELFF